The 26 T cell receptor beta chains below come from one sample, sequenced in a study of T cells in women clearing cervical HPV infection. Some clones are missing from TCRdb's copy, which holds only in-frame ones; the method was immunoSEQ multiplex PCR. Its listing shows over 30,000 clones. Input material: blood buffy coat. The receptor set was obtained from a woman between 18 and 70 years old with a cervical HPV16 infection that either progressed to CIN3+ or cleared (not recorded which).

A word on this clone: The read falls 3 residues short of the CDR3 end, and the missing part is taken from the germline J gene. The gene calls are TRBV19 and TRBJ2-7; D may be TRBD2 (5 bases). CDR1 LNHDA and CDR2 SQIVND come from the germline V gene (reference sequence). There are 15 residues in the CDR3. Trimming shortened V by 4 bases and J by 4 bases, and 17 bases separated the two germline ends. Partial CDR3 DNA: TGTGCCAGTAGTACGACGAGGGTTTCGCGTTACGAG. Its translation is CASSTTRVSRYE. In full, the CDR3 is CASSTTRVSRYEQYF.

To note about this clone: The read falls 3 residues short of the CDR3 end, and the missing part is taken from the germline J gene. The V call is TRBV6-2 or TRBV6-3, the J call TRBJ1-2; no definite D call. The CDR3 extends over 15 amino acids. Germline-derived CDR1 and CDR2 are MNHEY and SVGEGT. CDR3 region: CASSARPGSSYDYTF. The sequenced part of the CDR3 DNA is TGTGCCAGCAGCGCCCGACCGGGTAGCTCCTACGAC.

Turning to this clone: The junction and the germline gene differ at one end; a read error may be behind it. The CDR3 end is not reached by the read, which stops 3 residues before it; the germline J gene fills it in. In the same sample, other DNA sequences code for this CDR3. The V call is TRBV30, the J call TRBJ1-2; D call uncertain. CDR3 length: 12 residues. Germline assignment: CDR1 GTSNPN and CDR2 SVGIG (reference sequence). CDR3 sequence: CAWSVGQYGYTF. Incomplete CDR3 DNA: TGTGCCTGGAGTGTTGGGCAATATGGT.

A remark on this clone: From the germline J gene comes the end of the CDR3, since the read stops 3 residues before it. V and J are TRBV23-1 and TRBJ1-2; D is unclear. TRBV23-1 is classed as an ORF, of uncertain function. This CDR3 comprises 14 residues. This CDR3 is CASSQSPGSYDYTF. CDR3 bases read: TGCGCCAGCAGTCAATCCCCGGGGAGCTACGAC.

On this clone itself: The CDR3 extends 3 residues past the end of the read, so its final part is completed from the germline J gene. The chain has TRBV7-2 and TRBJ2-7; TRBD2 is a possible D gene (5 bases). This CDR3 has 14 amino acids. V dropped 1 base and J dropped 0 bases, with 7 bases sitting between them. Germline CDR1 and CDR2: SGHTA and FQGNSA. Incomplete CDR3 DNA: TGTGCCAGCAGCTTAGGGACTTCCTCCTACGAG. Translated: CASSLGTSSYE. The entire CDR3 protein reads CASSLGTSSYEQYF. The full variable domain, with the rest looked up from reference TRBV7-2 and TRBJ2-7, is GAGVSQSPSNKVTEKGKDVELRCDPISGHTALYWYRQSLGQGLEFLIYFQGNSAPDKSGLPSDRFSAERTGGSVSTLTIQRTQQEDSAVYLCASSLGTSSYEQYFGPGTRLTVT.

The CDR3 reads CASSSTSGNTEQFF. The sequenced part of the CDR3 DNA is TGTGCCAGCAGCTCTACTAGCGGGAATACTGAG. The genes are TRBV11-2 and TRBJ2-1; 10 nucleotides line up with TRBD2. The read ends 3 residues early relative to the CDR3; the germline J gene fills the gap. V dropped 4 bases and J dropped 9; count of bases not matched to a gene: 6. The CDR3 sequence is 14 residues long. Germline V lookup: CDR1 SGHAT, CDR2 FQNNGV.

Comments on this clone: The CDR3 is cut off 3 residues early in the read; its end comes from the germline J gene. V is TRBV19 and J is TRBJ1-1; 7 nucleotides align to TRBD1. Germline V CDR1 and CDR2: LNHDA, SQIVND (reference sequence). V trimming: 3 bases; J trimming: 5 bases; junction bases outside the gene matches: 9. The CDR3 spans 15 residues. The sequenced part of the CDR3 DNA is TGTGCCAGTAGTATGTGGGCAGGGGGAAGGACTGAA. Protein sequence: CASSMWAGGRTE. The whole CDR3 is CASSMWAGGRTEAFF.

Incomplete CDR3 DNA: TGTGCCAGCAGCGTCGCGGGGGGGACGAACACCGGGGAG. Amino acids: CASSVAGGTNTGE. The whole CDR3 sequence is CASSVAGGTNTGELFF. This chain joins TRBV7-3 and TRBJ2-2, with TRBD2 matching over 9 bases. The CDR3 end falls 3 residues outside the read, so it is completed with the germline J gene. Germline CDR1 and CDR2: SGHTA and FQGTGA. The CDR3 length is 16 residues. J lost 0 bases, V lost 5 bases, and 4 bases had no gene match.

Comment on this clone: Read coverage stops 3 residues before the CDR3 terminus; the germline J gene supplies the remainder. The V call is TRBV7-3, the J call TRBJ2-1, with D maybe TRBD1 (5 bases). This CDR3 contains 13 residues. Germline V gene lookup returns CDR1 SGHTA and CDR2 FQGTGA. V was shortened by 2 bases and J by 4 bases, with 6 bases between the two germline ends. The sequenced part of the CDR3 DNA is TGTGCCAGCAGCTTAGACAGATACAATGAG. It is translated as CASSLDRYNE. The CDR3 reads in full as CASSLDRYNEQFF.

Comment on this clone: The read falls 3 residues short of the CDR3 end, and the missing part is taken from the germline J gene. The chain couples TRBV5-4 to TRBJ2-3, with D possibly being TRBD1 (6 bases). The CDR3 is 15 amino acids. Trimming left V 4 bases short and J 0 bases short, with 12 bases between. Germline CDR1 SGHNT, CDR2 YYREEE (reference sequence). The CDR3 DNA, read in part, is TGTGCCAGCAGCCGTGAGGGACAAAGCACAGATACG. Amino acids: CASSREGQSTDT. The whole CDR3 protein reads CASSREGQSTDTQYF.

A word on this clone: The observed sequence ends 3 residues before the CDR3 terminus, with the missing tail filled in from the germline J gene. The genes are TRBV5-1 and TRBJ1-6; D is unresolved. This CDR3 contains 14 residues. V was pared by 0 bases and J by 10 bases, with 11 bases between. Germline CDR1 SGHRS, CDR2 YFSETQ. Incomplete CDR3 DNA: TGCGCCAGCAGCTTGGAGGCAGGAGACTCACCC. Translating it yields CASSLEAGDSP. The whole CDR3 sequence reads CASSLEAGDSPLHF.

Concerning this clone itself: The read falls 3 residues short of the CDR3 end, and the missing part is taken from the germline J gene. The V call is TRBV19, the J call TRBJ2-1; 10 bases fit TRBD2. Germline loops: CDR1 LNHDA, CDR2 SQIVND (reference sequence). CDR3 size: 15 residues. With 7 bases clipped from V and 6 bases from J, the junction kept 9 bases outside the gene matches. The sequenced CDR3 bases are TGTGCCAGTAATTTCATAGCGGGAGGTGCCAATGAG. It encodes CASNFIAGGANE. The CDR3 in full is CASNFIAGGANEQFF.

Points on this clone: From the germline J gene comes the end of the CDR3, since the read stops 3 residues before it. The V call is TRBV2, the J call TRBJ1-2, with 8 bases fitting TRBD1. This CDR3 region has 14 residues. V was pared by 3 bases and J by 5 bases, with 5 bases of the junction left unmatched. CDR1 is SNHLY and CDR2 is FYNNEI in the germline V gene. The CDR3 loop is CASSEGDRTYGYTF. The sequenced CDR3 bases are TGTGCCAGCAGTGAGGGGGACAGGACATATGGC.

A word on this clone: The missing CDR3 end, 3 residues past where the read stops, is filled in from the germline J gene. This rearrangement joins TRBV5-1 to TRBJ2-7, with 11 bases that match TRBD1. This CDR3 is built from 14 residues. Germline assignment: CDR1 SGHRS and CDR2 YFSETQ. Losses at the gene ends were 3 bases for V and 3 bases for J; bases not matched to a gene: 2. The CDR3 bases that were read are TGCGCCAGCAGCTATGGGACAGGGGGCTACGAG. Encoded protein: CASSYGTGGYE. In full, the CDR3 reads CASSYGTGGYEQYF.

Notes on this clone: The read finishes 3 residues shy of the CDR3 end, and the germline J gene is used to complete it. V usage is TRBV2 and J usage is TRBJ1-4; 10 bases line up with TRBD1. There are 17 residues in the CDR3. Germline V CDR1 and CDR2: SNHLY, FYNNEI. J lost 3 bases, V lost 6 bases, and 10 bases had no gene match. CDR3 sequence: CASRWTGGSASNEKLFF. Incomplete CDR3 DNA: TGTGCCAGCAGGTGGACAGGGGGTTCTGCCTCTAATGAAAAA.

Worth noting for this clone: The CDR3 end falls 3 residues outside the read, so it is completed with the germline J gene. This chain joins TRBV7-3 and TRBJ2-6, with D possibly matching TRBD2 (6 bases). CDR1 and CDR2 from the germline V gene are SGHTA and FQGTGA. The CDR3 length is 17 residues. The germline V and J ends were trimmed by 0 bases and 0 bases, with 9 bases remaining between them. The sequenced part of the CDR3 DNA is TGTGCCAGCAGCTTAACGGGGGGAGACTCTGGGGCCAACGTC. It codes for CASSLTGGDSGANV. The entire CDR3 sequence reads CASSLTGGDSGANVLTF.

Regarding this clone: The read comes to an end 3 residues before the CDR3 does, leaving the germline J gene to fill in the end. The V and J genes are TRBV5-1 and TRBJ2-2; possibly TRBD2 for D (6 bases). The V gene's germline CDR1 is SGHRS and CDR2 YFSETQ. The V and J ends lost 5 bases and 0 bases respectively, with 8 bases between them. This CDR3 has 14 residues. The sequenced CDR3 bases are TGCGCCAGCAGTTGGGGGGCGAACACCGGGGAG. Translated: CASSWGANTGE. The complete CDR3 sequence is CASSWGANTGELFF. Complete variable domain (other parts from reference TRBV5-1 and TRBJ2-2): KAGVTQTPRYLIKTRGQQVTLSCSPISGHRSVSWYQQTPGQGLQFLFEYFSETQRNKGNFPGRFSGRQFSNSRSEMNVSTLELGDSALYLCASSWGANTGELFFGEGSRLTVL.

As concerns this clone: With the read ending 3 residues before the CDR3 end, the germline J gene is used to fill in that end. The chain joins TRBV28 to TRBJ2-7, with TRBD1 matching over 9 bases. Germline CDR1 reads MDHEN; CDR2 reads SYDVKM. J lost 3 bases, V lost 7 bases, and 13 bases had no gene match. CDR3 length equals 16 residues. The CDR3 sequence: CASNSPLPGQGYEQYF. CDR3 DNA (partial): TGTGCCAGCAATAGTCCCCTCCCGGGACAGGGCTACGAG.

Notes on this clone: The read falls 3 residues short of the CDR3 end, and the missing part is taken from the germline J gene. The chain uses TRBV11-2 and TRBJ2-4, with D possibly matching TRBD1 (6 bases). The CDR3 sequence is 15 residues long. The germline V gene has CDR1 SGHAT and CDR2 FQNNGV. CDR3 sequence: CASSLQGGGNQPQYF. CDR3 DNA, as far as it was read: TGTGCCAGCAGCTTACAGGGTGGGGGCAATCAGCCT. Full variable domain (remainder filled in from reference TRBV11-2 and TRBJ2-4): EAGVAQSPRYKIIEKRQSVAFWCNPISGHATLYWYQQILGQGPKLLIQFQNNGVVDDSQLPKDRFSAERLKGVDSTLKIQPAKLEDSAVYLCASSLQGGGNQPQYFGAGTRLSVL.

A word on this clone: The read is 3 residues too short to cover the CDR3 end, so that end is filled in from the germline J gene. The genes are TRBV7-9 and TRBJ2-3; 10 bases match TRBD1. CDR1 and CDR2 from the germline V gene are SEHNR and FQNEAQ (reference sequence). This CDR3 spans 15 amino acids. V dropped 4 bases and J dropped 2; count of bases not matched to a gene: 3. The sequenced CDR3 bases are TGTGCCAGCAGCTCGGACAGGGGGGTCACAGATACG. Residues: CASSSDRGVTDT. The CDR3 reads in full as CASSSDRGVTDTQYF.

In the case of this clone: The junction does not match germline at one end; this may be a read error. The read ends 3 residues before the CDR3 terminus; that terminus is restored from the germline J gene. Different DNA sequences within this sample yield the same CDR3. The chain has TRBV7-2 and TRBJ1-3; D is possibly TRBD1 (6 bases). Per germline, CDR1 SGHTA and CDR2 FQGNSA. CDR3 size: 15 residues. The sequenced CDR3 bases are TGTGCCAGCAGCAACACTAGGACAGCTGGAAACACA. This codes for CASSNTRTAGNT. The entire CDR3 protein reads CASSNTRTAGNTIYF.

As regards this clone: The read comes to an end 3 residues before the CDR3 does, leaving the germline J gene to fill in the end. V is TRBV5-1 and J is TRBJ2-2; 10 nucleotides agree with TRBD1. Germline-derived CDR1 and CDR2 are SGHRS and YFSETQ. The length of the CDR3 is 15 residues. J gave up 4 bases and V 5 bases, and 5 bases lay outside the gene matches. The CDR3 sequence is CASSRGTGATGELFF. The DNA read from the CDR3 is TGCGCCAGCAGTCGAGGGACAGGGGCCACCGGGGAG. The full variable domain, its missing parts supplied by reference TRBV5-1 and TRBJ2-2, is KAGVTQTPRYLIKTRGQQVTLSCSPISGHRSVSWYQQTPGQGLQFLFEYFSETQRNKGNFPGRFSGRQFSNSRSEMNVSTLELGDSALYLCASSRGTGATGELFFGEGSRLTVL.

A remark on this clone: Coverage ceases 3 residues before the CDR3 finishes, and the germline J gene fills in the end. V and J are TRBV10-2 and TRBJ1-2, with 10 bases aligning to TRBD1. The CDR3 spans 14 residues. Losses at the gene ends were 3 bases for V and 7 bases for J; bases not matched to a gene: 5. Germline V gene sequence: CDR1 WSHSY, CDR2 SAAADI. The sequenced CDR3 bases are TGCGCCAGCAGTGAAGGGACAGGGGAGGGTGGC. Translating it yields CASSEGTGEGG. The CDR3 in full is CASSEGTGEGGYTF.

Notes on this clone: The read finishes 3 residues shy of the CDR3 end, and the germline J gene is used to complete it. The chain uses TRBV5-1 and TRBJ2-3; 7 positions agree with TRBD1. Germline values: CDR1 SGHRS, CDR2 YFSETQ. This CDR3 contains 16 residues. Losses at the gene ends were 2 bases for V and 3 bases for J; bases not matched to a gene: 9. The CDR3 bases that were read are TGCGCCAGCAGCTTTCGCCCAGGGGGTTTAACAGATACG. This codes for CASSFRPGGLTDT. The CDR3 in full is CASSFRPGGLTDTQYF.

A note on this clone: The read gets to within 3 residues of the CDR3 end, and the germline J gene fills in the rest. The rearrangement uses TRBV2 and TRBJ2-2, with 16 bases fitting TRBD2. There are 18 residues in the CDR3. V dropped 7 bases and J dropped 4; count of bases not matched to a gene: 9. Looked up from germline, CDR1 is SNHLY and CDR2 is FYNNEI. The CDR3 DNA, read in part, is TGTGCCAGCATAATGGGACTAGCGGGAGGGGAGAGCACCGGGGAG. It encodes CASIMGLAGGESTGE. The entire CDR3 sequence reads CASIMGLAGGESTGELFF.

As to this clone: The read finishes 3 residues shy of the CDR3 end, and the germline J gene is used to complete it. This chain links TRBV19 with TRBJ1-1; TRBD1 matches 11 bases. The trim removed 5 bases at V and 5 bases at J, leaving 4 bases unmatched. CDR3 length equals 14 residues. The V gene's germline CDR1 is LNHDA and CDR2 SQIVND (reference sequence). CDR3 amino acids: CASSLGTGGTEAFF. The DNA read from the CDR3 is TGTGCCAGTAGTTTAGGGACAGGGGGAACTGAA.